This TCR beta chain derives from a study of T cells in Graves' hyperthyroidism and ophthalmopathy. Overall study results and limits: In blood, most of the thyroid clonotypes expanded above 0.001 were also present.

This clonotype was observed a handful of times. Antigen specificity is unknown. Graves' hyperthyroidism was deemed stable given no ophthalmopathy progression within 18 months. Patients were aged 18 to 65, had disease duration under 2 months, and had newly diagnosed hyperthyroidism. The source material, RNA transcripts, was used to amplify TCR beta CDR3 regions. The HTBI primer set drove a first-round RT-PCR of the TCR CDR3. MiXCR, run by TCRdb on the multiplex PCR reads, gives a single entry per CDR3 protein. The repertoire has around 580,000 distinct CDR3 sequences, just over 45% of them found once; the top ten carry approximately 8.4%. Specimen: peripheral blood or thyroid tissue (not recorded which). The clonotype originates from a woman in her late teens or twenties with Graves' hyperthyroidism.

The DNA of the CDR3 is TGTGCCAGCAGTTTACTCGGAATAGCGGGGCCGAACACCGGGGAGCTGTTTTTT. Amino acid sequence: CASSLLGIAGPNTGELFF. V is TRBV27 and J is TRBJ2-2; 8 bases agree with TRBD2. The CDR3 runs 18 residues. The germline gives CDR1 MNHEY, CDR2 SMNVEV (reference sequence). V shed 2 bases, J shed 0 bases, and the junction held 8 bases outside the gene matches.